These 8 T cell receptor beta chains were all obtained from the same sample, sequenced in a study of CD8 T cells in ankylosing spondylitis. MiXCR, applied by TCRdb to the 5' RACE reads, yields one record per CDR3 protein. The table shows about 220,000 distinct CDR3 sequences, with around a quarter occurring only once. Sequencing was carried out using blood, either unsorted or a sorted T cell fraction (not recorded which). These receptor sequences come from a male donor with ankylosing spondylitis or in good health (not recorded which).

This clonotype was counted ten times or more. V and J are TRBV20-1 and TRBJ1-2, with TRBD1 matching 9 bases. CDR3 size: 11 residues. With V trimmed by 8 bases and J by 8 bases, 6 bases remained unmatched. Germline CDR1 is DFQATT and CDR2 is SNEGSKA (reference sequence). CDR3 nucleotide sequence: TGCAGTCCGCGGACAGGGGTCGGCTACACCTTC. Protein product: CSPRTGVGYTF.

The chain carries TRBV5-1 and TRBJ1-5; D is perhaps TRBD1 (6 bases). Trimming left V 2 bases short and J 6 bases short, with 12 bases between. Germline V gene lookup returns CDR1 SGHRS and CDR2 YFSETQ. The CDR3 has 14 amino acids. The CDR3 DNA reads as TGCGCCAGCAGCTTTGAACAGGGTAGTCAGCCCCAGCATTTT. The encoded protein is CASSFEQGSQPQHF.

This clonotype was detected many times. The chain employs TRBV5-1 and TRBJ2-7; no firm D call. Germline V gene lookup returns CDR1 SGHRS and CDR2 YFSETQ. V was pared by 2 bases and J by 5 bases, with 14 bases between. This CDR3 region has 14 residues. The CDR3 DNA is TGCGCCAGCAGCTTCGCGTACTGGGAAAACGAGCAGTACTTC. It is translated as CASSFAYWENEQYF.

This chain connects TRBV20-1 to TRBJ2-7, with D possibly TRBD2 on 6 matching bases. The CDR3 loop spans 13 amino acids. With 5 bases removed from V and 5 bases from J, the gap between germline ends came to 16 bases. Germline V gene sequence: CDR1 DFQATT, CDR2 SNEGSKA (reference sequence). CDR3 residues: CSALYTRTNEQYF. The CDR3 DNA reads as TGCAGTGCTCTATACACTAGGACTAACGAGCAGTACTTC.

In this sample, this clonotype turned up many times. V and J are TRBV20-1 and TRBJ2-7; 7 bases line up with TRBD2. The trim removed 1 base at V and 4 bases at J, leaving 7 bases unmatched. From germline, CDR1 is DFQATT and CDR2 SNEGSKA (reference sequence). This CDR3 has 14 residues. The CDR3 loop is CSARVPSGMYEQYF. The CDR3 nucleotides read TGCAGTGCTAGAGTCCCTAGCGGAATGTACGAGCAGTACTTC.

This clonotype has ten or more counts. CDR3 protein: CASSRGTGAYEQYF. The CDR3 nucleotides read TGTGCCAGCTCAAGAGGGACAGGAGCTTACGAGCAGTACTTC. The chain uses TRBV18 and TRBJ2-7; 8 nucleotides align to TRBD1. Germline lookup yields CDR1 KGHSH and CDR2 LQKENI. The junction had 7 bases not matched to a gene; V was cut back by 5 bases and J by 4 bases. The CDR3 is made up of 14 amino acids.

V and J are TRBV7-2 and TRBJ2-1, with no clear D. The CDR3 has 14 residues. Germline lookup yields CDR1 SGHTA and CDR2 FQGNSA. The germline V and J ends were trimmed by 1 base and 10 bases, with 14 bases remaining between them. CDR3 in amino acids: CASSLGPLDGEQFF. Here the CDR3 DNA reads TGTGCCAGCAGCTTAGGACCCCTAGACGGAGAGCAGTTCTTC.

On this clonotype: A much larger clone is a single base away; this may be a read error. The rearrangement joins TRBV6-5 to TRBJ2-3, with D unresolved. The germline V and J ends were trimmed by 4 bases and 4 bases, with 12 bases remaining between them. CDR1 is MNHEY, CDR2 SVGAGI, per germline. The CDR3 loop spans 14 amino acids. CDR3: CASSFNQAADTQYF. The DNA of the CDR3 is TGTGCCAGCAGTTTTAATCAAGCTGCAGATACGCAGTATTTT.